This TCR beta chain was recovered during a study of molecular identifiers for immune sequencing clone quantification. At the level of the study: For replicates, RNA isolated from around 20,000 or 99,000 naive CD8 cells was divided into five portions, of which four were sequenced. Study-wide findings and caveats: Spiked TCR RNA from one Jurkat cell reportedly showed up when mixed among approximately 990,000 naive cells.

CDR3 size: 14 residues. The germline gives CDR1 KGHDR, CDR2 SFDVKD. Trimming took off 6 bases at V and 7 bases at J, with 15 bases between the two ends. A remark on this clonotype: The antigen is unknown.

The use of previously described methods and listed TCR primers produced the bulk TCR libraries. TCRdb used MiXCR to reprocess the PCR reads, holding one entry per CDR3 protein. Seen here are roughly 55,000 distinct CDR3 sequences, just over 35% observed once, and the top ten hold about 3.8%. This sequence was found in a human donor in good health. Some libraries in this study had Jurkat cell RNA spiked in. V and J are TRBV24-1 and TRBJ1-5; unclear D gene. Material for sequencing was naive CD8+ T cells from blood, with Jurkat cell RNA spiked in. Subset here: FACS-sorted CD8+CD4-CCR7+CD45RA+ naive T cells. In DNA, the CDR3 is TGTGCCACCAGTAGCCCGGTTGATGTCCAGCCCCAGCATTTT. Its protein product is CATSSPVDVQPQHF.